The clone carrying this TCR beta chain has ten or more counts. J was trimmed by 3 bases and V by 4 bases; bases with no gene match: 6. Germline V gene lookup returns CDR1 SQVTM and CDR2 ANQGSEA. CDR3 length equals 14 residues. This entry belongs to a study of neurological immune-mediated disorders. TCRdb re-called the 5' RACE reads with MiXCR, one entry per CDR3 protein. Of some 16,000 distinct CDR3 sequences in the sample, roughly 9% are singletons; the top ten hold roughly two fifths. V and J are TRBV29-1 and TRBJ2-1; 7 positions match TRBD2. The clonotype originates from a man aged 50-59 years in good health. Sequencing was performed on CD8+ T cells from blood. The CDR3 DNA follows: TGCAGCGTTGCATTCGGACTAGTCTACAATGAGCAGTTCTTC. It encodes CSVAFGLVYNEQFF.